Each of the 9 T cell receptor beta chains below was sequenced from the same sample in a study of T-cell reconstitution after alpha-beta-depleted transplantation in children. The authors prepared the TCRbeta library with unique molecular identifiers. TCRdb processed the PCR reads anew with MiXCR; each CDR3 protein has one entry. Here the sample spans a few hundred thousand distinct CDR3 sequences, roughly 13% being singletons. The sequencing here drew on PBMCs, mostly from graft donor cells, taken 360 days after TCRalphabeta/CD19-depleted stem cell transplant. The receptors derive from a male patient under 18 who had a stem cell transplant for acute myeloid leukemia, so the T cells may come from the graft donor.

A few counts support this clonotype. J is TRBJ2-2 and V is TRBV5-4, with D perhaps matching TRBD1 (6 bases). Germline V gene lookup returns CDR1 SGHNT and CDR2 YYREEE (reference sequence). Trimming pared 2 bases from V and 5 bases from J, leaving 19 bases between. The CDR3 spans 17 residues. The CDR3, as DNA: TGTGCCAGCAGCTTATTTTTTGGGGGCGATTTTACCGGGGAGCTGTTTTTT. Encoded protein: CASSLFFGGDFTGELFF.

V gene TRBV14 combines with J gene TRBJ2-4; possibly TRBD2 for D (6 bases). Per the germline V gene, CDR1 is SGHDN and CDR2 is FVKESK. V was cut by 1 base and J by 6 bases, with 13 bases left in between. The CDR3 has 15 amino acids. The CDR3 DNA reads TGTGCCAGCAGCCAAGGGAGAGGAGGGCCAAACATTCAGTACTTC. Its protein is CASSQGRGGPNIQYF.

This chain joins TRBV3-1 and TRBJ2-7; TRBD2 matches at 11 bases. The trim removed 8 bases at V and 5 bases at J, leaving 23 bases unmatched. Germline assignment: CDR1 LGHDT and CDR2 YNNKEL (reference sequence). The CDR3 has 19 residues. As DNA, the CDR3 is TGTGCCAGCTGTTTTATAATCGGCCCGGCTAGCGGGAGGAGAGACGAGCAGTACTTC. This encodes CASCFIIGPASGRRDEQYF.

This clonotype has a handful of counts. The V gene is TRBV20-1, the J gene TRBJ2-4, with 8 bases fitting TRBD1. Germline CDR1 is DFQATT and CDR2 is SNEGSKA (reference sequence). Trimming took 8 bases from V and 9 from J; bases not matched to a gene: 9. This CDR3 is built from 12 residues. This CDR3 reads CSPGTGAGIQYF. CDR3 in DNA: TGCAGTCCCGGGACAGGTGCCGGCATTCAGTACTTC.

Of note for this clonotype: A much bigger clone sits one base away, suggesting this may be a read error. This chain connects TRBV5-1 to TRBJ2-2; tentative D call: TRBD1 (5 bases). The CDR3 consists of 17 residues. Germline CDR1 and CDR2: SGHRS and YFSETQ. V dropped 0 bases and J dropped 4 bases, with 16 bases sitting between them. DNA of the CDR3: TGCGCCAGCAGCTTGGTACGCGGCAGGGTGGGCACCGGGGAGCTGTTTTTT. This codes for CASSLVRGRVGTGELFF.

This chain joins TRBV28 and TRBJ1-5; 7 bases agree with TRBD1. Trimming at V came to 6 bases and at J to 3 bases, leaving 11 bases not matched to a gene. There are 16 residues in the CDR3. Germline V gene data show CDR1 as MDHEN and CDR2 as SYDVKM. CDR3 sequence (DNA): TGTGCCAGCAGGCTGACAGGGATTCGCCTCAATCAGCCCCAGCATTTT. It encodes CASRLTGIRLNQPQHF.

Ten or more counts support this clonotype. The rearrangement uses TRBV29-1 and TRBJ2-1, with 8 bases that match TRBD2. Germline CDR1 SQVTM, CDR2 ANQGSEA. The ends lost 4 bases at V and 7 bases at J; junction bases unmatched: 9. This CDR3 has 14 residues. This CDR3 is CSVVPGGPPNEQFF. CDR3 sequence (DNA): TGCAGCGTTGTTCCGGGAGGGCCACCTAATGAGCAGTTCTTC.

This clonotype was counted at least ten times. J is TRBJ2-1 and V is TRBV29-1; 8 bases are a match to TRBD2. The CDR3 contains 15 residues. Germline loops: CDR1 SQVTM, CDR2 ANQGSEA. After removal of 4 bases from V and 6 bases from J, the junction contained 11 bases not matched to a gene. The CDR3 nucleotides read TGCAGCGTTGCGAACCCAGCGGGAGTCGTCAATGAGCAGTTCTTC. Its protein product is CSVANPAGVVNEQFF.

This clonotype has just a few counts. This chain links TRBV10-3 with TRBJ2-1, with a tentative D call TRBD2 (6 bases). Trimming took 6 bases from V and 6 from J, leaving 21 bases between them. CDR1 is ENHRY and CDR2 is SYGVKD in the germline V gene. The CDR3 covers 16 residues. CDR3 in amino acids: CAISSLLTGVANEQFF. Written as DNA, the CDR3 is TGTGCCATCAGCTCTCTACTAACGGGGGTGGCCAATGAGCAGTTCTTC.